One T cell receptor beta chain is described in this entry. Its specificity is not known. Germline assignment: CDR1 SGHKS and CDR2 YYEKEE (reference sequence). The CDR3 length is 16 residues. V was cut by 4 bases and J by 4 bases, with 20 bases left in between. These data come from a study of siplizumab effects on memory and regulatory T cells. Overall study findings and caveats: No assignable naive or memory phenotype existed for roughly 75-97% of proliferating CD4+ or CD8+ clones. With siplizumab, Treg-derived clones averaged around 69% of mappable alloreactive CD4+ clones, versus 25% to 30% in controls. Tracing alloreactive clones into unstimulated subsets worked for only a minor fraction of them. Significantly reduced by siplizumab was the cumulative frequency of alloreactive sequences, namely those traceable to unstimulated CD4+ memory cells.

The method was immunoSEQ multiplex PCR; TCRdb's version includes in-frame clones alone and lacks a portion of them. The sample has roughly 68,000 clones; 70% to 90% are singletons. The TCR originated in a human donor in good health. The chain joins TRBV5-5 to TRBJ2-5; D is unclear. Material: memory CD4+ T cells sorted from blood. The CDR3 here is CASSLNVGGGGETQYF. The CDR3 DNA sequence: TGTGCCAGCAGCCTAAATGTGGGTGGTGGTGGAGAGACCCAGTACTTC. Drawing the rest from reference TRBV5-5 and TRBJ2-5, the complete variable domain is DAGVTQSPTHLIKTRGQQVTLRCSPISGHKSVSWYQQVLGQGPQFIFQYYEKEERGRGNFPDRFSARQFPNYSSELNVNALLLGDSALYLCASSLNVGGGGETQYFGPGTRLLVL.